Listed here are 15 T cell receptor beta chains from one sample, sequenced in a study of T cells in Graves' hyperthyroidism and ophthalmopathy. Using RNA transcripts as the source, TCR beta CDR3 regions were amplified. First-round RT-PCR targeting the TCR CDR3 was performed with the HTBI primer set. TCRdb reanalysed the multiplex PCR reads using MiXCR and keeps one entry per CDR3 protein. Counted here are approximately 330,000 distinct CDR3 sequences, roughly 21% occurring once; the ten biggest clones make up under 55%. Sequencing was done on a sample of blood. The receptors originated from a woman in her forties or fifties with Graves' hyperthyroidism.

Many counts were recorded for this clonotype. The chain employs TRBV5-1 and TRBJ1-1; D may be TRBD1 (5 bases). The CDR3 spans 17 residues. Germline values: CDR1 SGHRS, CDR2 YFSETQ. V was shortened by 0 bases and J by 1 base, with 16 bases between the two germline ends. CDR3 sequence reads: CASSLAGRAIGNTEAFF. CDR3 sequence (DNA): TGCGCCAGCAGCTTGGCGGGCAGGGCCATTGGGAACACTGAAGCTTTCTTT.

The chain employs TRBV20-1 and TRBJ1-6; TRBD1 matches 10 bases. Germline V gene data show CDR1 as DFQATT and CDR2 as SNEGSKA (reference sequence). This CDR3 is 13 amino acids long. V shed 5 bases, J shed 13 bases, and the junction held 8 bases outside the gene matches. The CDR3 DNA sequence: TGCAGTGCTCGGGACAGGGGCTCCTCTCCCCTCCACTTT. Translation gives CSARDRGSSPLHF.

In regard to this clonotype: With a much larger clone just one base away, this may be a read error. The chain joins TRBV28 to TRBJ2-7; the D call may be TRBD1 or TRBD2 (5 bases each). The CDR3 is 14 amino acids. Germline lookup yields CDR1 MDHEN and CDR2 SYDVKM. The CDR3 region is CASSLRGTTYVQYF. For the CDR3, the DNA is TGTGCCAGCAGCTTACGGGGCACGACCTACGTGCAGTACTTC.

The genes are TRBV12-3 or TRBV12-4 and TRBJ1-1; perhaps TRBD1 as D (5 bases). With 7 bases removed from V and 6 bases from J, the gap between germline ends came to 9 bases. The CDR3 runs 11 residues. This chain's CDR3 is CASMRGAEAFF. CDR3 sequence (DNA): TGTGCCAGCATGAGGGGAGCTGAAGCTTTCTTT.

The V gene is TRBV12-3 or TRBV12-4, the J gene TRBJ1-1; D not resolved. Deletions cut 3 bases from V and 1 base from J, with 6 bases between. This CDR3 has 13 amino acids. The DNA for the CDR3 is TGTGCCAGCAGTTTCGGGGAGAACACTGAAGCTTTCTTT. Translating it yields CASSFGENTEAFF.

V gene TRBV19 combines with J gene TRBJ2-1; D is undetermined. Germline CDR1 and CDR2: LNHDA and SQIVND (reference sequence). V was shortened by 9 bases and J by 3 bases, with 15 bases between the two germline ends. CDR3 length equals 14 residues. The CDR3 here is CASCRAINYNEQFF. The CDR3 bases are TGTGCCAGCTGTCGGGCGATCAACTACAATGAGCAGTTCTTC.

This clonotype was counted many times. The rearrangement joins TRBV28 to TRBJ1-3; TRBD1 might be the D (5 bases). CDR3 length: 14 amino acids. Germline V gene sequence: CDR1 MDHEN, CDR2 SYDVKM. Trimming took off 6 bases at V and 2 bases at J, with 11 bases between the two ends. In DNA form, the CDR3 reads TGTGCCAGCAGCCCCGCAGGGACTGGAAACACCATATATTTT. It translates to CASSPAGTGNTIYF.

With regard to this clonotype: A single base separates this from a much larger clone, so it may be a read error. The rearrangement joins TRBV12-3 or TRBV12-4 to TRBJ2-1, with 11 bases aligning to TRBD2. The ends lost 2 bases at V and 3 bases at J; junction bases unmatched: 6. There are 17 residues in the CDR3. CDR3 bases: TGTGCCAGCAGTTTACGCATCGGGACTAGCGGCTACAATGAGCAGTTCTTC. Its translation is CASSLRIGTSGYNEQFF.

V gene TRBV20-1 combines with J gene TRBJ1-5; maybe TRBD1 (6 bases). CDR1 is DFQATT and CDR2 is SNEGSKA in the germline V gene (reference sequence). The ends were cut back, 0 bases at V and 4 bases at J, with 10 bases in the middle. This CDR3 contains 14 residues. CDR3 in DNA: TGCAGTGCTAGAGATCTTAGGGGGAATCAGCCCCAGCATTTT. Encoded protein: CSARDLRGNQPQHF.

This clonotype has at least ten counts. CDR3 DNA sequence: TGTGCCAGCAGTGGTGAGACAGTGATGGCCAAAAACATTCAGTACTTC. Translation: CASSGETVMAKNIQYF. The rearrangement joins TRBV2 to TRBJ2-4; TRBD1 might be the D (5 bases). The CDR3 sequence is 16 residues long. Germline CDR1 reads SNHLY; CDR2 reads FYNNEI. V gave up 4 bases and J gave up 1 base, with 14 bases separating them. Full variable domain (remainder filled in from reference TRBV2 and TRBJ2-4): EPEVTQTPSHQVTQMGQEVILRCVPISNHLYFYWYRQILGQKVEFLVSFYNNEISEKSEIFDDQFSVERPDGSNFTLKIRSTKLEDSAMYFCASSGETVMAKNIQYFGAGTRLSVL.

This clonotype was recorded many times. J is TRBJ2-5 and V is TRBV28; 14 positions agree with TRBD2. The ends lost 3 bases at V and 6 bases at J; junction bases unmatched: 15. This CDR3 has 19 residues. Germline V lookup: CDR1 MDHEN, CDR2 SYDVKM. CDR3 sequence: CASSLHGLAGGNIRKTQYF. The CDR3, as DNA: TGTGCCAGCAGTTTGCACGGACTAGCGGGAGGTAACATAAGGAAGACCCAGTACTTC.

This clonotype was recorded at least ten times. The chain recombines TRBV20-1 with TRBJ2-3, with D tentatively TRBD2 (5 bases). This CDR3 has 12 residues. Trimming took 7 bases from V and 0 from J, leaving 8 bases between them. Germline V gives CDR1 DFQATT, CDR2 SNEGSKA (reference sequence). CDR3 bases: TGCAGTGTAGGCGGGAGCACAGATACGCAGTATTTT. Translation: CSVGGSTDTQYF.

This clonotype was seen ten or more times. The rearrangement uses TRBV29-1 and TRBJ2-1, with D possibly being TRBD1 (7 bases). The germline gives CDR1 SQVTM, CDR2 ANQGSEA. The CDR3 covers 17 residues. V was clipped by 1 base and J by 1 base, with 17 bases between them. The CDR3 DNA reads as TGCAGCGTTGAAGGGGGGGACAGCCCATTATCCTACAATGAGCAGTTCTTC. It is translated as CSVEGGDSPLSYNEQFF.

In its sample, this clonotype was seen many times. The chain employs TRBV29-1 and TRBJ2-7; 7 bases fit TRBD1. CDR3 length: 11 amino acids. Germline assignment: CDR1 SQVTM and CDR2 ANQGSEA. The junction had 2 bases not matched to a gene; V was cut back by 7 bases and J by 2 bases. The CDR3 coding sequence is TGCAGCGGAGGGACAGCCTACGAGCAGTACTTC. Translated: CSGGTAYEQYF.

V is TRBV6-1 and J is TRBJ1-2, with D maybe TRBD1 (5 bases). Trimming pared 6 bases from V and 7 bases from J, leaving 15 bases between. The CDR3 is 13 residues long. The germline V gene encodes CDR1 MNHNS and CDR2 SASEGT. CDR3 sequence: CASRTTTGGGYTF. The CDR3 DNA reads as TGTGCCAGCAGGACCACTACCGGGGGTGGCTACACCTTC.